Presented here are 29 T cell receptor beta chains from one specimen sequenced in a study of shared clonotypes between healthy human individuals (dated by TCRdb to the early 2020s). The library was prepared using the immunoSEQ multiplex PCR assay. In its TCRdb copy, this immuneACCESS table keeps in-frame sequences only and misses some clones. Where compared with another copy, unresolved V genes explain less than half of these, and the others have no known cause. In all, the sample holds about 2 million clones, and 85% to 95% of those were seen once. 0.13% of the sample is held by the ten biggest clonotypes. What was sequenced was naive CD4+ T cells sorted from blood. The intended sense of this specimen's cell subset or site label: CD45RA+ positively selected. These receptors came from a young man in good health.

This chain uses TRBV19 with TRBJ1-6, with unresolved D. Trimming took off 5 bases at V and 5 bases at J, with 10 bases between the two ends. The CDR3 spans 14 residues. Germline CDR1 is LNHDA and CDR2 is SQIVND (reference sequence). In DNA form, the CDR3 reads TGTGCCAGTAGTTCGGGCGGACATAATTCACCCCTCCACTTT. It specifies CASSSGGHNSPLHF.

The chain uses TRBV19 and TRBJ2-5; D remains ambiguous. Trimming shortened V by 3 bases and J by 1 base, and 15 bases separated the two germline ends. Germline V gives CDR1 LNHDA, CDR2 SQIVND (reference sequence). The CDR3 is 16 residues long. The CDR3 nucleotides are TGTGCCAGTAGTATTGTTGATAAGGGCCCCCAAGAGACCCAGTACTTC. This gives the protein CASSIVDKGPQETQYF.

CDR3 residues: CASSLKRGTGELFF. The CDR3 DNA sequence: TGTGCCAGCAGCTTAAAGAGGGGCACCGGGGAGCTGTTTTTT. The genes are TRBV7-6 and TRBJ2-2; TRBD1 or TRBD2 may be the D gene (5 bases each). Germline-derived CDR1 and CDR2 are SGHVS and FNYEAQ. Trimming took off 2 bases at V and 4 bases at J, with 8 bases between the two ends. This CDR3 is 14 amino acids long.

In its sample, this clone was seen once. The chain has TRBV5-4 and TRBJ1-4; TRBD1 might be the D (6 bases). This CDR3 has 12 amino acids. Deletions cut 1 base from V and 8 bases from J, with 6 bases between. Germline CDR1 SGHNT, CDR2 YYREEE (reference sequence). The chain's CDR3 is CASSLRGEKLFF. DNA for the CDR3: TGTGCCAGCAGCTTGAGGGGGGAAAAACTGTTTTTT.

The rearrangement links TRBV10-3 to TRBJ2-5; the match to TRBD1 covers 7 bases. Germline V gene data show CDR1 as ENHRY and CDR2 as SYGVKD. The ends lost 10 bases at V and 2 bases at J; junction bases unmatched: 1. This CDR3 comprises 11 residues. The CDR3 DNA is TGTGCCACACAGGGGCAAGAGACCCAGTACTTC. It encodes CATQGQETQYF.

In regard to this clone: Other nucleotide sequences from this sample produce the same CDR3. J is TRBJ1-3 and V is TRBV6-5; D ambiguous. The CDR3 extends over 15 amino acids. The germline V gene has CDR1 MNHEY and CDR2 SVGAGI. Trimming pared 0 bases from V and 2 bases from J, leaving 8 bases between. The CDR3 is CASSYSGGTGNTIYF. The DNA for the CDR3 is TGTGCCAGCAGTTACTCAGGAGGGACTGGAAACACCATATATTTT.

The V call is TRBV19, the J call TRBJ2-7, with 11 bases fitting TRBD1. The V gene end was trimmed by 4 bases and the J gene end by 4 bases; junction bases not matched to a gene: 6. This CDR3 spans 15 amino acids. Germline V gene lookup returns CDR1 LNHDA and CDR2 SQIVND (reference sequence). The CDR3 DNA reads as TGTGCCAGTAGTAAAAGAGGGACAGGGGGGTACGAGCAGTACTTC. As protein: CASSKRGTGGYEQYF.

Notes on this clone: This sample includes further DNA sequences coding for the same CDR3. The gene calls are TRBV7-2 and TRBJ2-7, with D unresolved. With 1 base removed from V and 3 bases from J, the gap between germline ends came to 7 bases. This CDR3 comprises 13 residues. CDR1 and CDR2 (germline): SGHTA, FQGNSA. In nucleotides, the CDR3 is TGTGCCAGCAGCTTAGGTAGGGTCTACGAGCAGTACTTC. This encodes CASSLGRVYEQYF.

This clone came up once. This chain joins TRBV4-3 and TRBJ2-5; D is possibly TRBD1 (6 bases). The germline V gene encodes CDR1 LGHNA and CDR2 YSLEER. This CDR3 is built from 15 residues. Trimming removed 1 base at V and 1 base at J, with 10 bases between. For the CDR3, the DNA is TGCGCCAGCAGCCAAGGACGGGACACCCAAGAGACCCAGTACTTC. Its translation is CASSQGRDTQETQYF.

Concerning this clone itself: Other nucleotide sequences in the sample specify the same CDR3. The rearrangement uses TRBV18 and TRBJ2-7, with 10 positions matching TRBD2. V lost 4 bases, J lost 2 bases, and 2 bases stayed unmatched. Germline V gives CDR1 KGHSH, CDR2 LQKENI. The CDR3 is 14 amino acids. CDR3 coding DNA: TGTGCCAGCTCACGCACTAGCGGGGCCTACGAGCAGTACTTC. This gives the protein CASSRTSGAYEQYF.

On this clone itself: This specimen includes other DNA sequences encoding the same CDR3. The chain is built from TRBV29-1 and TRBJ1-1; TRBD1 agrees at 7 bases. The J segment lost 1 base and the V segment lost 1 base, leaving 0 bases of the junction unmatched. Germline lookup yields CDR1 SQVTM and CDR2 ANQGSEA. The CDR3 has 13 amino acids. Written as DNA, the CDR3 is TGCAGCGTTGAAGGGACAGGGAACACTGAAGCTTTCTTT. Translated: CSVEGTGNTEAFF.

The V call is TRBV6-5, the J call TRBJ2-3, with 7 positions matching TRBD2. This CDR3 comprises 15 residues. CDR1 is MNHEY, CDR2 SVGAGI, per germline. V was clipped by 6 bases and J by 2 bases; unmatched bases: 8. As DNA, the CDR3 is TGTGCCAGCAGCACTAGCGTACAAACCACAGATACGCAGTATTTT. Protein: CASSTSVQTTDTQYF.

The J gene is TRBJ1-5, the V gene TRBV28; D ambiguous. This CDR3 comprises 13 residues. Germline V gene data show CDR1 as MDHEN and CDR2 as SYDVKM. Deletions cut 3 bases from V and 3 bases from J, with 6 bases between. Here the CDR3 DNA reads TGTGCCAGCAGTTTGTTAGTCAATCAGCCCCAGCATTTT. Its translation is CASSLLVNQPQHF. The full variable domain, with the rest looked up from reference TRBV28 and TRBJ1-5, is DVKVTQSSRYLVKRTGEKVFLECVQDMDHENMFWYRQDPGLGLRLIYFSYDVKMKEKGDIPEGYSVSREKKERFSLILESASTNQTSMYLCASSLLVNQPQHFGDGTRLSIL.

This clone was seen once. CDR3 loop: CASSLSHGGSYNEQFF. Here the CDR3 DNA reads TGTGCCAGCAGTTTATCCCACGGGGGCTCCTACAATGAGCAGTTCTTC. V is TRBV28 and J is TRBJ2-1; the D gene is possibly TRBD2 (6 bases). The CDR3 runs 16 residues. Trimming removed 1 base at V and 0 bases at J, with 10 bases between. Germline-derived CDR1 and CDR2 are MDHEN and SYDVKM. The complete variable domain, with remaining parts taken from reference TRBV28 and TRBJ2-1, reads DVKVTQSSRYLVKRTGEKVFLECVQDMDHENMFWYRQDPGLGLRLIYFSYDVKMKEKGDIPEGYSVSREKKERFSLILESASTNQTSMYLCASSLSHGGSYNEQFFGPGTRLTVL.

The chain combines TRBV6-1 with TRBJ2-3, with TRBD2 matching over 11 bases. The CDR3 has 15 amino acids. J was trimmed by 2 bases and V by 6 bases; bases with no gene match: 4. Germline V gene lookup returns CDR1 MNHNS and CDR2 SASEGT. This CDR3 reads CASRLLAGVTDTQYF. DNA for the CDR3: TGTGCCAGCAGGTTACTAGCGGGGGTCACAGATACGCAGTATTTT.

Comment on this clone: The identical CDR3 is also encoded by other nucleotide sequences in the sample. J is TRBJ2-7 and V is TRBV19, with TRBD1 identical over 7 bases. The CDR3 is 12 amino acids. The V segment lost 5 bases and the J segment 3 bases; nucleotides outside the gene matches: 1. In germline, CDR1 is LNHDA, CDR2 SQIVND (reference sequence). The CDR3 sequence is CASSRDSYEQYF. CDR3 nucleotides: TGTGCCAGTAGTCGGGACAGCTACGAGCAGTACTTC.

The V and J genes are TRBV14 and TRBJ2-5; D gene unclear. CDR1 and CDR2 from the germline V gene are SGHDN and FVKESK. The ends were cut back, 1 base at V and 0 bases at J, with 12 bases in the middle. The CDR3 length is 16 residues. Written as DNA, the CDR3 is TGTGCCAGCAGCCAAGGCTGGCTAGGGTACCAAGAGACCCAGTACTTC. Protein sequence: CASSQGWLGYQETQYF.

This rearrangement joins TRBV2 to TRBJ2-3; TRBD1 might be the D (6 bases). The germline V gene has CDR1 SNHLY and CDR2 FYNNEI. V dropped 4 bases and J dropped 1 base, with 12 bases sitting between them. CDR3 length equals 15 residues. In DNA, the CDR3 is TGTGCCAGCAGTGCTGAGGACAGCCGCACAGATACGCAGTATTTT. Translation: CASSAEDSRTDTQYF. Together with reference TRBV2 and TRBJ2-3, the CDR3 gives the full variable domain: EPEVTQTPSHQVTQMGQEVILRCVPISNHLYFYWYRQILGQKVEFLVSFYNNEISEKSEIFDDQFSVERPDGSNFTLKIRSTKLEDSAMYFCASSAEDSRTDTQYFGPGTRLTVL.

The chain uses TRBV7-8 and TRBJ1-3; 7 positions agree with TRBD1. The CDR3 is made up of 16 amino acids. In germline, CDR1 is SGHVS, CDR2 FQNEAQ. Trimming took 6 bases from V and 0 from J; bases not matched to a gene: 8. CDR3: CASSRGPPSSGNTIYF. The DNA for the CDR3 is TGTGCCAGCAGTAGGGGGCCACCGAGCTCTGGAAACACCATATATTTT.

The chain has TRBV2 and TRBJ2-2; D may match TRBD1 or TRBD2 (5 bases each). Per the germline V gene, CDR1 is SNHLY and CDR2 is FYNNEI. The length of the CDR3 is 15 residues. Between the trimmed V and J ends, which lost 7 bases and 0 bases, there was a span of 12 bases. The CDR3 region has the DNA TGTGCCAGCAATATTGAGGGGCCGAACACCGGGGAGCTGTTTTTT. It codes for CASNIEGPNTGELFF. Full variable domain (outside the CDR3, taken from reference TRBV2 and TRBJ2-2): EPEVTQTPSHQVTQMGQEVILRCVPISNHLYFYWYRQILGQKVEFLVSFYNNEISEKSEIFDDQFSVERPDGSNFTLKIRSTKLEDSAMYFCASNIEGPNTGELFFGEGSRLTVL.

To note about this clone: Other DNA variants within this sample encode the same CDR3. The chain uses TRBV6-5 and TRBJ2-1; no definite D call. Trimming stripped 6 bases from V and 0 bases from J, with 6 bases between. This CDR3 is 13 amino acids long. CDR1 and CDR2 from the germline V gene are MNHEY and SVGAGI. The chain's CDR3 is CASRRSSYNEQFF. The CDR3 bases are TGTGCCAGCAGAAGGAGCTCCTACAATGAGCAGTTCTTC.

The chain employs TRBV6-5 and TRBJ1-2; D perhaps matches TRBD1 (5 bases). The V end was cut by 6 bases, the J end by 2 bases, with 13 bases between. Germline CDR1 is MNHEY and CDR2 is SVGAGI. The CDR3 extends over 14 amino acids. CDR3 nucleotides: TGTGCCAGCAGGGGACTAACAGGAAACTATGGCTACACCTTC. Translation: CASRGLTGNYGYTF.

J is TRBJ2-1 and V is TRBV5-6, with 14 bases identical to TRBD2. The CDR3 loop spans 18 amino acids. The germline V gene encodes CDR1 SGHDT and CDR2 YYEEEE. Unmatched junction bases numbered 7, after V lost 0 bases and J lost 5 bases. CDR3 coding DNA: TGTGCCAGCAGCTTGGGCGTTTGGGGACTAGCGGGGGACAATGAGCAGTTCTTC. Residues: CASSLGVWGLAGDNEQFF.

V gene TRBV6-1 combines with J gene TRBJ2-5; the D gene is possibly TRBD2 (5 bases). Germline V CDR1 and CDR2: MNHNS, SASEGT. The CDR3 runs 14 residues. V lost 4 bases to trimming and J lost 3 bases, with 12 bases between them. The CDR3 nucleotides read TGTGCCAGCAGTGCCACCCTGAGGGAAGAGACCCAGTACTTC. The encoded protein is CASSATLREETQYF.

This chain links TRBV7-3 with TRBJ2-3, with 7 bases that match TRBD1. After removal of 2 bases from V and 0 bases from J, the junction contained 5 bases not matched to a gene. From germline, CDR1 is SGHTA and CDR2 FQGTGA. There are 16 residues in the CDR3. The CDR3 here is CASSLGDRTSTDTQYF. The CDR3 DNA sequence: TGTGCCAGCAGCTTAGGGGACAGAACTAGCACAGATACGCAGTATTTT.

The chain is built from TRBV5-1 and TRBJ2-5, with D perhaps matching TRBD2 (5 bases). V gave up 4 bases and J gave up 1 base, with 11 bases separating them. The CDR3 consists of 14 residues. CDR1 is SGHRS and CDR2 is YFSETQ in the germline V gene. DNA for the CDR3: TGCGCCAGCAGCGCGGACGGGATCCAAGAGACCCAGTACTTC. Amino acids: CASSADGIQETQYF.

V is TRBV9 and J is TRBJ1-4, with TRBD1 matching over 9 bases. This CDR3 has 17 residues. Germline V CDR1 and CDR2: SGDLS, YYNGEE. Germline trimming cut 0 bases from V and 3 bases from J; bases unmatched to any gene: 6. The CDR3 bases are TGTGCCAGCAGCGTAGGGACCGGACAGGGGTCTAATGAAAAACTGTTTTTT. Amino acid sequence: CASSVGTGQGSNEKLFF.

V usage is TRBV10-3 and J usage is TRBJ2-1, with 8 positions matching TRBD2. Germline CDR1 is ENHRY and CDR2 is SYGVKD. V trimming: 7 bases; J trimming: 1 base; junction bases outside the gene matches: 3. The CDR3 sequence is 14 residues long. The CDR3 region has the DNA TGTGCCATCACCGGGACTAGATCCTACAATGAGCAGTTCTTC. It encodes CAITGTRSYNEQFF.

About this clone itself: Within the sample, other DNA sequences also encode this same CDR3. The rearrangement links TRBV18 to TRBJ1-1; TRBD1 is a possible D gene (5 bases). The germline V and J ends were trimmed by 3 bases and 3 bases, with 11 bases remaining between them. The CDR3 covers 14 residues. Germline CDR1 KGHSH, CDR2 LQKENI. The DNA of the CDR3 is TGTGCCAGCTCACCCTTAGGGGCGGACACTGAAGCTTTCTTT. Translating gives CASSPLGADTEAFF.